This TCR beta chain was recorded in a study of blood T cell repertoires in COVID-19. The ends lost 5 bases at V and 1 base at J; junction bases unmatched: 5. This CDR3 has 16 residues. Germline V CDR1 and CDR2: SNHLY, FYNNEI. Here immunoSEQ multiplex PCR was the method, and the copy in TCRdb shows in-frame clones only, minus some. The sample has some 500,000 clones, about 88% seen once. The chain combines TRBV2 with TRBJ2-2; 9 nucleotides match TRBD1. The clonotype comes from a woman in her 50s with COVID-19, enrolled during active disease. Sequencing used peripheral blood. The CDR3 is CASSLRGQGNTGELFF. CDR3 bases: TGTGCCAGCAGTCTGCGGGGACAGGGGAACACCGGGGAGCTGTTTTTT.